Sequencing of this T cell receptor (beta chain) was carried out in a study of long-term antiretroviral therapy in people with HIV. The immunoSEQ assay was v3.0, run at survey level. Produced via immunoSEQ multiplex PCR; TCRdb's table is partial and in-frame only. The sample shows tens of thousands of clones, 85% of them seen only once. CDR3 length: 14 amino acids. Trimming took 0 bases from V and 4 from J, leaving 9 bases between them. CDR1 WNHNN and CDR2 SYGVQD come from the germline V gene (reference sequence). This receptor was obtained from a man aged 18 to 35 with HIV. The sample here was unsorted PBMCs, taken about 3.3 years after starting antiretroviral therapy. The chain couples TRBV10-1 to TRBJ1-1; maybe TRBD1 (5 bases). The CDR3 DNA reads TGCGCCAGCAGTGAGTCGCCAGGGATCACTGAAGCTTTCTTT. This encodes CASSESPGITEAFF.